The T cell receptor beta chain described here comes from a study of identifying expanded T cells in peripheral blood (dated by TCRdb to 2018 to 2020). Notes on the research overall: Technical replicates were generated by sequencing separate aliquots of the same genomic DNA pool, and four replicates were compared pairwise.

No immune events such as infections were documented for the healthy donors during the collection period. To calibrate time-dependent variance in a beta-binomial model of T-cell clone differential abundance, blood repertoires from healthy donors were used as a training cohort. The training cohort comprised roughly ten healthy donors, 3 female and 7 male. An age range of roughly 25 to 65 years, with an average of approximately 43 years, was recorded for the donors. Whole blood, obtained from a commercial supplier, was collected from each healthy donor at three time points spaced approximately 13 days apart. Genomic DNA was extracted from unsorted whole blood for immunosequencing. TCRbeta CDR3 regions were profiled with the immunoSEQ Assay using bias-controlled multiplex PCR amplification of genomic DNA. From the authors' description of their analysis: The absolute abundance of each unique TCRbeta CDR3 region was quantified after sequences were collapsed and filtered. Differential abundance was assessed using a binomial (Fisher-equivalent) model and a beta-binomial model in which time-dependent variance fitted from healthy donors was added. Clones with fewer than 5 combined templates were removed, and differential abundance was called for clones with a Benjamini-Hochberg FDR below 0.01. Beta-binomial variance was modeled as a function of total template count across the two samples using the form v = (b*log(k)+a)^2. In its TCRdb copy, this immuneACCESS table keeps in-frame sequences only and misses some clones. Where compared with another copy, unresolved V genes explain less than half of these, and the others have no known cause. V, J and clone size were drawn from that table, and D and trimming were deduced from the DNA. Across this sample there are approximately 90,000 clones, with 88% seen only once. The ten largest clonotypes hold roughly 3.8% of the sample.

On this clone: This clone's antigen is unknown. No qualities accompany the bases; no much larger clone lies one base away.

Study-wide findings and limitations: Around 1.3 differentially abundant clones were flagged by the binomial model between technical replicates, whereas about 15 and 18 were flagged over about two weeks and four weeks, respectively. Across all healthy-donor time intervals, the beta-binomial model significantly lowered both the number of clones called differentially abundant and the false-positive rate. The authors expected biological variance in healthy repertoires might increase further over much longer intervals such as months to years. For all healthy donors, the variance in clone template counts between two-week samples rose significantly as total template count increased.

Inclusive of the bounding cysteine and phenylalanine, the CDR3 is 18 residues long. Here the CDR3 DNA is all that survives: 54 bases in frame from base 1. Relative to germline, V is missing 4 bases and J is missing 1 base, with 13 bases of the junction outside any gene match. Reading the germline V gene gives CDR1 SGHVS and CDR2 FQNEAQ. The source is a person aged 18 to 70 in good health. Sample: blood. This sequence uses TRBV7-8 and TRBJ1-3; a stretch of 7 junction bases matches TRBD1. DNA sequence: TGTGCCAGCAGCTCCTTCCCTGACAGGGACCGATCTGGAAACACCATATATTTT. Its product reads: CASSSFPDRDRSGNTIYF.